One sample yielded the 31 T cell receptor beta chains listed below, sequenced in a study of technical replicates of blood from a handful of donors. Sequenced by immunoSEQ multiplex PCR; TCRdb stores in-frame clones only, minus some. Among around 100,000 clones, roughly 96% were seen once, and the ten largest hold 0.36%. The sequenced sample consisted of T cells isolated from PBMCs. All receptors come from a human donor in good health.

The chain has TRBV6-5 and TRBJ1-5; no firm D call. Germline V gene sequence: CDR1 MNHEY, CDR2 SVGAGI. The CDR3 extends over 13 amino acids. V was cut by 4 bases and J by 7 bases, with 11 bases left in between. For the CDR3, the DNA is TGTGCCAGCAGTTCCGCGGGATACCAGCCCCAGCATTTT. Amino acid sequence: CASSSAGYQPQHF.

CDR3 residues: CASSHERQRLSTDTQYF. The CDR3 DNA is TGCGCCAGCAGCCATGAACGGCAGCGTCTGAGCACAGATACGCAGTATTTT. The chain couples TRBV4-3 to TRBJ2-3; D is undetermined. CDR3 size: 17 residues. Germline V gene sequence: CDR1 LGHNA, CDR2 YSLEER. Trimming shortened V by 3 bases and J by 0 bases, and 16 bases separated the two germline ends.

The CDR3 DNA reads TGTGCCAGCAGTGGCCCCCACGGTCTCTCTGGAAACACCATATATTTT. Residues: CASSGPHGLSGNTIYF. This rearrangement joins TRBV2 to TRBJ1-3; D unresolved. Germline CDR1 is SNHLY and CDR2 is FYNNEI. Trimming took off 4 bases at V and 0 bases at J, with 13 bases between the two ends. This CDR3 has 16 amino acids.

This chain joins TRBV6-1 and TRBJ2-3; no reliable D call. The CDR3 is made up of 13 amino acids. Per the germline V gene, CDR1 is MNHNS and CDR2 is SASEGT. Trimming pared 6 bases from V and 4 bases from J, leaving 11 bases between. The chain's CDR3 is CASRQFSPDTQYF. The CDR3, as DNA: TGTGCCAGCAGGCAGTTCTCCCCAGATACGCAGTATTTT.

This clone was counted once. The chain recombines TRBV29-1 with TRBJ2-1, with 10 positions matching TRBD1. With V trimmed by 6 bases and J by 6 bases, 11 bases remained unmatched. The CDR3 is 15 residues long. CDR1 SQVTM and CDR2 ANQGSEA come from the germline V gene. The CDR3 region has the DNA TGCAGCGTCATCCTCCGGGACAGGGGATTCAATGAGCAGTTCTTC. The encoded protein is CSVILRDRGFNEQFF.

The V and J genes are TRBV28 and TRBJ2-7; TRBD2 agrees at 7 bases. Trimming took 1 base from V and 2 from J; bases not matched to a gene: 5. The germline gives CDR1 MDHEN, CDR2 SYDVKM. The CDR3 is made up of 15 amino acids. The CDR3 DNA is TGTGCCAGCAGTTTATCGGCTAGCGGTGCCTACGAGCAGTACTTC. It is translated as CASSLSASGAYEQYF.

This chain connects TRBV4-1 to TRBJ2-3; 8 bases map to TRBD2. This CDR3 is 17 amino acids long. Trimming cost V 3 bases and J 1 base; bases outside gene matches: 9. Germline CDR1 is MGHRA and CDR2 is YSYEKL. The DNA for the CDR3 is TGCGCCAGCAGCCACGGGACTAGTGGGGTGGGCACAGATACGCAGTATTTT. Protein sequence: CASSHGTSGVGTDTQYF.

The chain employs TRBV4-1 and TRBJ2-3; a weak D match, TRBD2 (6 bases). The CDR3 has 18 amino acids. V shed 0 bases and J shed 3 bases, with 19 bases lying between them. CDR1 and CDR2 from the germline V gene are MGHRA and YSYEKL. The CDR3 sequence: CASSQDLVGLPLTDTQYF. The CDR3 DNA follows: TGCGCCAGCAGCCAAGATCTTGTAGGACTACCCTTGACAGATACGCAGTATTTT.

The chain uses TRBV19 and TRBJ1-2, with D possibly TRBD1 on 5 matching bases. Germline CDR1 LNHDA, CDR2 SQIVND (reference sequence). This CDR3 has 15 residues. The V end was cut by 0 bases, the J end by 6 bases, with 14 bases between. In DNA, the CDR3 is TGTGCCAGTAGTATAGATCTCCCCCGGGGGAATGGCTACACCTTC. Encoded protein: CASSIDLPRGNGYTF.

The J gene is TRBJ1-2, the V gene TRBV4-1; TRBD1 matches at 9 bases. Germline values: CDR1 MGHRA, CDR2 YSYEKL. The trim removed 2 bases at V and 7 bases at J, leaving 8 bases unmatched. CDR3 length: 15 amino acids. CDR3 residues: CASSQTGGGLGGYTF. The CDR3 DNA reads TGCGCCAGCAGCCAAACAGGGGGCGGGTTGGGTGGCTACACCTTC.

The chain joins TRBV29-1 to TRBJ2-7, with 10 bases lining up with TRBD1. CDR3 size: 15 residues. Germline values: CDR1 SQVTM, CDR2 ANQGSEA. The junction had 8 bases not matched to a gene; V was cut back by 3 bases and J by 3 bases. CDR3 in amino acids: CSVDGEGTGDYEQYF. DNA for the CDR3: TGCAGCGTTGACGGTGAAGGGACAGGGGACTACGAGCAGTACTTC.

There are a few counts of this clone. The rearrangement uses TRBV4-1 and TRBJ1-1; 8 bases align to TRBD1. The CDR3 sequence is 15 residues long. The germline CDR1 and CDR2 sequences are MGHRA and YSYEKL. J gave up 6 bases and V 4 bases, and 10 bases lay outside the gene matches. CDR3 region: CASSPIRTGMAEAFF. CDR3 in DNA: TGCGCCAGCAGCCCCATAAGGACAGGGATGGCTGAAGCTTTCTTT.

The J gene is TRBJ2-5, the V gene TRBV5-1; possibly TRBD1 for D (6 bases). Germline CDR1 and CDR2: SGHRS and YFSETQ. The CDR3 covers 13 residues. V lost 4 bases, J lost 2 bases, and 9 bases lay in between. The CDR3 spells CASSAGVQETQYF. CDR3 sequence (DNA): TGCGCCAGCAGCGCAGGGGTGCAAGAGACCCAGTACTTC.

The V call is TRBV10-3, the J call TRBJ2-1; 9 bases are shared with TRBD1. Germline loops: CDR1 ENHRY, CDR2 SYGVKD. The CDR3 length is 13 residues. The trim removed 8 bases at V and 7 bases at J, leaving 6 bases unmatched. The CDR3 loop reads CAIPGQGVNEQFF. The CDR3 DNA is TGTGCCATCCCGGGACAGGGCGTGAATGAGCAGTTCTTC.

The sample holds one count of this clone. A read error may produce the germline difference seen at one junction end. The chain uses TRBV6-6 and TRBJ1-5, with unresolved D. This CDR3 has 11 amino acids. Germline CDR1 and CDR2: MNHNY and SVGAGI (reference sequence). This CDR3 is CASSYSQAQHF. In DNA form, the CDR3 reads TGTGCCAGCAGTTACTCTCAGGCCCAGCATTTT.

This chain joins TRBV2 and TRBJ1-1; 11 bases map to TRBD1. V gave up 7 bases and J gave up 4 bases; unmatched junction bases: 8. Per the germline V gene, CDR1 is SNHLY and CDR2 is FYNNEI. The CDR3 has 15 residues. The CDR3 loop is CASTPGTGGITEAFF. The CDR3 DNA sequence: TGTGCCAGCACCCCAGGGACAGGGGGTATCACTGAAGCTTTCTTT.

This chain uses TRBV5-4 with TRBJ2-4; the match to TRBD2 covers 16 bases. Germline CDR1 SGHNT, CDR2 YYREEE (reference sequence). J was trimmed by 3 bases and V by 5 bases; bases with no gene match: 14. The CDR3 runs 20 residues. CDR3: CASSLRPGLAGGTDKNIQYF. In nucleotides, the CDR3 is TGTGCCAGCAGTTTGCGCCCGGGACTAGCGGGAGGGACAGACAAAAACATTCAGTACTTC. Looking up the rest from reference TRBV5-4 and TRBJ2-4 gives the full variable domain: ETGVTQSPTHLIKTRGQQVTLRCSSQSGHNTVSWYQQALGQGPQFIFQYYREEENGRGNFPPRFSGLQFPNYSSELNVNALELDDSALYLCASSLRPGLAGGTDKNIQYFGAGTRLSVL.

J is TRBJ2-3 and V is TRBV9; TRBD2 matches at 7 bases. The CDR3 runs 13 residues. V was pared by 7 bases and J by 1 base, with 3 bases of the junction left unmatched. CDR1 is SGDLS, CDR2 YYNGEE, per germline. The DNA for the CDR3 is TGTGCCAGCGGAAGCGGGGGCACAGATACGCAGTATTTT. Encoded protein: CASGSGGTDTQYF.

The V gene is TRBV19, the J gene TRBJ2-7, with 9 positions matching TRBD1. Trimming at V came to 5 bases and at J to 4 bases, leaving 3 bases not matched to a gene. The CDR3 extends over 13 amino acids. Germline CDR1 is LNHDA and CDR2 is SQIVND (reference sequence). DNA for the CDR3: TGTGCCAGTAGTCACGGGACAGGGTACGAGCAGTACTTC. Translation gives CASSHGTGYEQYF.

V and J are TRBV18 and TRBJ2-7; 7 bases fit TRBD2. J was trimmed by 0 bases and V by 6 bases; bases with no gene match: 8. The CDR3 length is 15 residues. CDR1 and CDR2 (germline): KGHSH, LQKENI. Here the CDR3 DNA reads TGTGCCAGCTCCCGCCTAGCGGCGAGCTCCTACGAGCAGTACTTC. Residues: CASSRLAASSYEQYF.

The rearrangement uses TRBV5-1 and TRBJ1-1; D is ambiguous. Between the trimmed V and J ends, which lost 0 bases and 1 base, there was a span of 7 bases. The CDR3 is made up of 14 amino acids. From germline, CDR1 is SGHRS and CDR2 YFSETQ. The DNA of the CDR3 is TGCGCCAGCAGCTTGGCCGGTCCGAACACTGAAGCTTTCTTT. Its translation: CASSLAGPNTEAFF. Looking up the rest from reference TRBV5-1 and TRBJ1-1 gives the full variable domain: KAGVTQTPRYLIKTRGQQVTLSCSPISGHRSVSWYQQTPGQGLQFLFEYFSETQRNKGNFPGRFSGRQFSNSRSEMNVSTLELGDSALYLCASSLAGPNTEAFFGQGTRLTVV.

J is TRBJ2-1 and V is TRBV4-3; TRBD2 agrees at 9 bases. CDR1 is LGHNA, CDR2 YSLEER, per germline. V dropped 2 bases and J dropped 8; count of bases not matched to a gene: 10. This CDR3 comprises 16 residues. Here the CDR3 DNA reads TGCGCCAGCAGCCAATTCTCTAGCGGGAAGGTTTATGAGCAGTTCTTC. Protein sequence: CASSQFSSGKVYEQFF.

With regard to this clone: One end of the junction varies from germline; a read error may be responsible. The chain links TRBV30 to TRBJ2-1; 13 nucleotides match TRBD2. This CDR3 spans 16 amino acids. In germline, CDR1 is GTSNPN, CDR2 SVGIG (reference sequence). In DNA form, the CDR3 reads TGTGCCTGGTACGCCTCCGGGACTAGCGGGAACAAAGAGCAGTTCTTC. Residues: CAWYASGTSGNKEQFF.

J is TRBJ1-5 and V is TRBV6-5; D might be TRBD1 (5 bases). Per germline, CDR1 MNHEY and CDR2 SVGAGI. The V end was cut by 4 bases, the J end by 6 bases, with 13 bases between. This CDR3 spans 14 amino acids. The CDR3: CASSSGGVGQPQHF. The CDR3 DNA sequence: TGTGCCAGCAGTTCTGGGGGGGTTGGTCAGCCCCAGCATTTT.

The chain is built from TRBV9 and TRBJ2-3, with 10 nucleotides matching TRBD2. V lost 2 bases and J lost 3; bases outside the gene matches: 9. The CDR3 covers 17 residues. The germline V gene has CDR1 SGDLS and CDR2 YYNGEE. Here the CDR3 reads CASSVTSGRGVTDTQYF. The CDR3 DNA is TGTGCCAGCAGCGTTACCAGCGGGAGGGGGGTAACAGATACGCAGTATTTT.

CDR3 region: CAWSDRAGELFF. The CDR3 DNA is TGTGCCTGGAGCGACAGGGCCGGGGAGCTGTTTTTT. V usage is TRBV30 and J usage is TRBJ2-2; 7 positions agree with TRBD1. The CDR3 extends over 12 amino acids. The trim removed 3 bases at V and 6 bases at J, leaving 1 base unmatched. CDR1 GTSNPN and CDR2 SVGIG come from the germline V gene (reference sequence).

This chain connects TRBV6-1 to TRBJ2-5; the D gene is possibly TRBD2 (6 bases). Germline V gene sequence: CDR1 MNHNS, CDR2 SASEGT. Trimming shortened V by 10 bases and J by 4 bases, and 13 bases separated the two germline ends. The CDR3 loop spans 12 amino acids. CDR3 DNA sequence: TGTGCCACCCTAGCGAGCGTAGAGACCCAGTACTTC. Residues: CATLASVETQYF.

V and J are TRBV7-8 and TRBJ2-1; tentatively, D is TRBD2 (6 bases). In germline, CDR1 is SGHVS, CDR2 FQNEAQ. The length of the CDR3 is 16 residues. Trimming left V 5 bases short and J 0 bases short, with 14 bases between. CDR3 amino acids: CASSRGEARSYNEQFF. The CDR3 DNA reads TGTGCCAGCAGCCGCGGGGAGGCTCGCTCCTACAATGAGCAGTTCTTC.

CDR3 sequence reads: CASSPGRGGINEQFF. CDR3 in DNA: TGTGCCAGCAGCCCTGGGAGGGGGGGGATCAATGAGCAGTTCTTC. The J gene is TRBJ2-1, the V gene TRBV7-2; maybe TRBD2 (7 bases). V lost 5 bases to trimming and J lost 6 bases, with 17 bases between them. Germline loops: CDR1 SGHTA, CDR2 FQGNSA. CDR3 size: 15 residues.

This chain links TRBV27 with TRBJ2-6, with 7 bases that match TRBD1. The ends lost 5 bases at V and 4 bases at J; junction bases unmatched: 5. CDR1 MNHEY and CDR2 SMNVEV come from the germline V gene (reference sequence). The CDR3 is 15 amino acids. CDR3 DNA: TGTGCCAGCAGTCCCGACAGGGCGGGGGCCAACGTCCTGACTTTC. This sequence encodes CASSPDRAGANVLTF.

This rearrangement joins TRBV29-1 to TRBJ1-1; D ambiguous. CDR1 SQVTM and CDR2 ANQGSEA come from the germline V gene. CDR3 length: 14 amino acids. V shed 0 bases and J shed 1 base, with 9 bases lying between them. The CDR3 DNA sequence: TGCAGCGTTGAAGATCGGGATGGGAACACTGAAGCTTTCTTT. This translates into CSVEDRDGNTEAFF. The full variable domain, its missing parts supplied by reference TRBV29-1 and TRBJ1-1, is SAVISQKPSRDICQRGTSLTIQCQVDSQVTMMFWYRQQPGQSLTLIATANQGSEATYESGFVIDKFPISRPNLTFSTLTVSNMSPEDSSIYLCSVEDRDGNTEAFFGQGTRLTVV.